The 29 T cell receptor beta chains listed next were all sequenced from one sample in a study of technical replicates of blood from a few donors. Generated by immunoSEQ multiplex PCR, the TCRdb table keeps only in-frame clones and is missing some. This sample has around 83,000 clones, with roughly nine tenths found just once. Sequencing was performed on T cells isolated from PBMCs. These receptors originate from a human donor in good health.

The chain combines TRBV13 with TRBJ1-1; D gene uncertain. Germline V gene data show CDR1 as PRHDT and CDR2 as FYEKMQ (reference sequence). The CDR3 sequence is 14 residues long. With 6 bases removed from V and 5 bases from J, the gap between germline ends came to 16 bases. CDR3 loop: CASRIPKARTEAFF. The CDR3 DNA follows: TGTGCCAGCAGAATTCCTAAAGCTAGGACTGAAGCTTTCTTT.

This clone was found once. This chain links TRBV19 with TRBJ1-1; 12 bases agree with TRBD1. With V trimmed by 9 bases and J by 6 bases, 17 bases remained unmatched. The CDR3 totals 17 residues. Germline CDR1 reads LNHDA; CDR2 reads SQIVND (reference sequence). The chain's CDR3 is CASNRDRGRSGWAEAFF. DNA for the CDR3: TGTGCCAGCAACCGGGACAGGGGGCGCTCGGGGTGGGCTGAAGCTTTCTTT.

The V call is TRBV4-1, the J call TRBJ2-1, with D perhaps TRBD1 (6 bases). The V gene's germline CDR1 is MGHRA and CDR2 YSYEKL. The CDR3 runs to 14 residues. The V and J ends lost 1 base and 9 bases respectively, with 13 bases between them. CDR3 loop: CASSQGTGFPEQFF. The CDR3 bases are TGCGCCAGCAGCCAAGGAACAGGGTTCCCTGAGCAGTTCTTC.

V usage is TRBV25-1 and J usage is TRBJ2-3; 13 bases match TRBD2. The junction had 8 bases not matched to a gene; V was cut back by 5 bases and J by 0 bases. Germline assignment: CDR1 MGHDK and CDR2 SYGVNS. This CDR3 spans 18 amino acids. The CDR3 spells CASSSGLAGDTSTDTQYF. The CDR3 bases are TGTGCCAGCAGTTCTGGACTAGCGGGGGACACTAGCACAGATACGCAGTATTTT. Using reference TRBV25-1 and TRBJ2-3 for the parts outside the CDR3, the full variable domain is EADIYQTPRYLVIGTGKKITLECSQTMGHDKMYWYQQDPGMELHLIHYSYGVNSTEKGDLSSESTVSRIRTEHFPLTLESARPSHTSQYLCASSSGLAGDTSTDTQYFGPGTRLTVL.

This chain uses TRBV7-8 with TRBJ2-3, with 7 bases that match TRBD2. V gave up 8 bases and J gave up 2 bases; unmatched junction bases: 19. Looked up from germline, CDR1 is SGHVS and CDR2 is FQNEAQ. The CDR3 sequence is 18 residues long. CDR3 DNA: TGTGCCAGCGGATACCGAGGCGGGAGTGATGCGGACACAGATACGCAGTATTTT. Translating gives CASGYRGGSDADTDTQYF.

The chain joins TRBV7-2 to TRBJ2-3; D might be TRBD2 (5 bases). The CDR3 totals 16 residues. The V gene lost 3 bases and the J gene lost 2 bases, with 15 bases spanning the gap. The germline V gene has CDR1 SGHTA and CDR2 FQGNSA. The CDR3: CASSFYTQADTDTQYF. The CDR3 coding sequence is TGTGCCAGCAGCTTTTACACTCAAGCGGACACAGATACGCAGTATTTT. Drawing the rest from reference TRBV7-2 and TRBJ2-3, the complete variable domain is GAGVSQSPSNKVTEKGKDVELRCDPISGHTALYWYRQSLGQGLEFLIYFQGNSAPDKSGLPSDRFSAERTGGSVSTLTIQRTQQEDSAVYLCASSFYTQADTDTQYFGPGTRLTVL.

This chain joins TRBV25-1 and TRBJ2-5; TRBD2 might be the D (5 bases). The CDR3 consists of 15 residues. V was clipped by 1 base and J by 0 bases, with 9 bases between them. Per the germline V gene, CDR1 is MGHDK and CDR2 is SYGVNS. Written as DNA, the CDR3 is TGTGCCAGCAGTGAATCACCGGGATACCAAGAGACCCAGTACTTC. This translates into CASSESPGYQETQYF.

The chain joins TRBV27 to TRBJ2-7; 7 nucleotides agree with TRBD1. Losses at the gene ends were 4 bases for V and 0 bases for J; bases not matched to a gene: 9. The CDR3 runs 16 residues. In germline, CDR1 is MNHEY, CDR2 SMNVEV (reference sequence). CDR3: CASSSRRDSPSYEQYF. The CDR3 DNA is TGTGCCAGCAGTTCAAGAAGGGACAGCCCCTCCTACGAGCAGTACTTC.

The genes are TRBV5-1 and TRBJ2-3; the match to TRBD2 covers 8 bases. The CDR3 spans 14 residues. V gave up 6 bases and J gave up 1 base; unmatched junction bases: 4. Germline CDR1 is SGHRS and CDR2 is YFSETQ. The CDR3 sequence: CASTPREGTDTQYF. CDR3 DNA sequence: TGCGCCAGCACCCCGCGGGAGGGCACAGATACGCAGTATTTT.

Here the CDR3 reads CASSISFPRGNTGELFF. CDR3 sequence (DNA): TGTGCCAGTAGTATAAGCTTTCCCAGGGGGAACACCGGGGAGCTGTTTTTT. V usage is TRBV19 and J usage is TRBJ2-2, with D maybe TRBD1 (6 bases). The CDR3 has 17 residues. From germline, CDR1 is LNHDA and CDR2 SQIVND (reference sequence). The V and J ends lost 2 bases and 1 base respectively, with 14 bases between them. The full variable domain, rest sourced from reference TRBV19 and TRBJ2-2, is DGGITQSPKYLFRKEGQNVTLSCEQNLNHDAMYWYRQDPGQGLRLIYYSQIVNDFQKGDIAEGYSVSREKKESFPLTVTSAQKNPTAFYLCASSISFPRGNTGELFFGEGSRLTVL.

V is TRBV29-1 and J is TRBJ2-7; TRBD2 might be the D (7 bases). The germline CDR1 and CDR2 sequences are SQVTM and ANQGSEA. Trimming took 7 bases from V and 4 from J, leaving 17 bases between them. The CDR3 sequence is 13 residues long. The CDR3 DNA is TGCAGCGCTGGAGGCGGGGGCCGTTACGAGCAGTACTTC. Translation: CSAGGGGRYEQYF.

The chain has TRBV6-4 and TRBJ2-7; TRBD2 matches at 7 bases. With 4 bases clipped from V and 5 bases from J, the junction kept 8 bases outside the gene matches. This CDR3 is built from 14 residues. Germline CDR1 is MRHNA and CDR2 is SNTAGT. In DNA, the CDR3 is TGTGCCAGCAGTGCTACTAGCGACACGGACGAGCAGTACTTC. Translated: CASSATSDTDEQYF.

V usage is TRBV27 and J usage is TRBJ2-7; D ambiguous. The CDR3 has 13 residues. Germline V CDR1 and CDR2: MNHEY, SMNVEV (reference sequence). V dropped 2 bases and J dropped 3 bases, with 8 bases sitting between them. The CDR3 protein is CASSLRRDYEQYF. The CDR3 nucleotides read TGTGCCAGCAGTTTACGTCGAGACTACGAGCAGTACTTC.

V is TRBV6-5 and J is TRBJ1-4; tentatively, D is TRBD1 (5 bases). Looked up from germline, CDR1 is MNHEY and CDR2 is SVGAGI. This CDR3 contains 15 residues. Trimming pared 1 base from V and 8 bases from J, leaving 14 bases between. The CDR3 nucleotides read TGTGCCAGCAGTTACTTTCAGGGAATTGACGAAAAACTGTTTTTT. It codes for CASSYFQGIDEKLFF.

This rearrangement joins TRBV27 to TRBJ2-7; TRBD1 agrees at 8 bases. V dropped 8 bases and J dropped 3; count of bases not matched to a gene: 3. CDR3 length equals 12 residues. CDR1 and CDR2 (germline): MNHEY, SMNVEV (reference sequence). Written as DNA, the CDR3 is TGTGCCAGCGGACAGGGTGTCTACGAGCAGTACTTC. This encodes CASGQGVYEQYF.

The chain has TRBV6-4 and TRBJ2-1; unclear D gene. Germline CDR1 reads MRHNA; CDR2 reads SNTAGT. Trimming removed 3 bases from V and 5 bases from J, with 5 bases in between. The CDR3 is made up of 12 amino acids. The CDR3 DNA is TGTGCCAGCAGTGAGGGCGACAATGAGCAGTTCTTC. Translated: CASSEGDNEQFF.

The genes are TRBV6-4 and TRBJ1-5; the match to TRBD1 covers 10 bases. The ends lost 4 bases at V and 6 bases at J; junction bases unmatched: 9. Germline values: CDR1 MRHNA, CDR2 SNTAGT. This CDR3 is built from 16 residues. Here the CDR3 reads CASSAHDRGRGQPQHF. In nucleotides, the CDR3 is TGTGCCAGCAGTGCCCATGACAGGGGGCGAGGTCAGCCCCAGCATTTT.

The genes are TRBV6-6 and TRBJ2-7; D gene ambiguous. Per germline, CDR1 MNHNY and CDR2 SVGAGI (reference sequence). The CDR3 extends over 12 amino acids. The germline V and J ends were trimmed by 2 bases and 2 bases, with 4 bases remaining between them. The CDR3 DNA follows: TGTGCCAGCAGTTACGGCACCTACGAGCAGTACTTC. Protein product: CASSYGTYEQYF.

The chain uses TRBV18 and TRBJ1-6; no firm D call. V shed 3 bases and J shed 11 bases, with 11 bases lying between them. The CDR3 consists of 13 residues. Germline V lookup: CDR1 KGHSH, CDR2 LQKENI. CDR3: CASSPSRDPPLHF. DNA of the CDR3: TGTGCCAGCTCACCCTCTCGGGATCCACCCCTCCACTTT.

In nucleotides, the CDR3 is TGTGCCAGCAGCCCCCGACAGTACAGGGACTATGGCTACACCTTC. This encodes CASSPRQYRDYGYTF. The chain couples TRBV5-5 to TRBJ1-2; D may be TRBD1 (6 bases). Trimming cost V 4 bases and J 3 bases, with 16 bases left between them. This CDR3 region has 15 residues. Germline V CDR1 and CDR2: SGHKS, YYEKEE (reference sequence).

The CDR3 nucleotides are TGTGCCAGCAGCCCTGCCGGGTATGGCTACACCTTC. Its translation: CASSPAGYGYTF. The chain links TRBV28 to TRBJ1-2; D is uncertain. The CDR3 has 12 amino acids. CDR1 is MDHEN and CDR2 is SYDVKM in the germline V gene. V was clipped by 6 bases and J by 5 bases, with 10 bases between them.

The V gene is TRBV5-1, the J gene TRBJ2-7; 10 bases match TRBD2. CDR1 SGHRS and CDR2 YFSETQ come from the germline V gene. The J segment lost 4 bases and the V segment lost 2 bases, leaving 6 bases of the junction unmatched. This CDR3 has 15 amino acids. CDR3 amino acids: CASSFGTSVWYEQYF. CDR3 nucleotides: TGCGCCAGCAGCTTCGGGACTAGCGTATGGTACGAGCAGTACTTC. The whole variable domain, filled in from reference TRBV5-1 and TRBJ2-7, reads KAGVTQTPRYLIKTRGQQVTLSCSPISGHRSVSWYQQTPGQGLQFLFEYFSETQRNKGNFPGRFSGRQFSNSRSEMNVSTLELGDSALYLCASSFGTSVWYEQYFGPGTRLTVT.

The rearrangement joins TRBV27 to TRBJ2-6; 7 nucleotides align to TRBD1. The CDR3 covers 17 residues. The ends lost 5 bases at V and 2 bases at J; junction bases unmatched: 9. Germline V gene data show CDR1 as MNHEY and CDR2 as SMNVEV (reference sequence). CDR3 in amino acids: CASSAADRFPGANVLTF. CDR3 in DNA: TGTGCCAGCAGTGCAGCGGACAGGTTCCCTGGGGCCAACGTCCTGACTTTC.

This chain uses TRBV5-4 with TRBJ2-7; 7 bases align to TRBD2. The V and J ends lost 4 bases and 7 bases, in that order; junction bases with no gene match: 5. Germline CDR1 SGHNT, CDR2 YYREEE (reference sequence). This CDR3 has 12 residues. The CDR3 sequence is CASSREGLEQYF. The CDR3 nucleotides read TGTGCCAGCAGCAGGGAGGGACTGGAGCAGTACTTC.

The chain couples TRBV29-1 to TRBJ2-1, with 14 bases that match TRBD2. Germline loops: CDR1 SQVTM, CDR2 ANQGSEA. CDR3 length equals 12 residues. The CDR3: CGGTSGSYEQFF. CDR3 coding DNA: TGCGGGGGGACTAGCGGGAGTTATGAGCAGTTCTTC.

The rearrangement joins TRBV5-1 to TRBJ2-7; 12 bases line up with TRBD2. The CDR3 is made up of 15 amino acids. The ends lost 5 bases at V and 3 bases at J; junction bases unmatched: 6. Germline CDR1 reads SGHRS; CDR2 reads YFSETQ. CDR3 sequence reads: CASSARLAGVYEQYF. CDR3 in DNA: TGCGCCAGCAGTGCGCGACTAGCGGGAGTCTACGAGCAGTACTTC.

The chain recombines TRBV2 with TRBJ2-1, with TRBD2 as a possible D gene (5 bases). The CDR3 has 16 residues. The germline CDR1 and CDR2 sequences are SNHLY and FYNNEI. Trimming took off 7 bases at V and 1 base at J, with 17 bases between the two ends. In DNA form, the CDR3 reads TGTGCCAGCAAGGGTAGCGAGGGTTGGTCCTACAATGAGCAGTTCTTC. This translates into CASKGSEGWSYNEQFF.

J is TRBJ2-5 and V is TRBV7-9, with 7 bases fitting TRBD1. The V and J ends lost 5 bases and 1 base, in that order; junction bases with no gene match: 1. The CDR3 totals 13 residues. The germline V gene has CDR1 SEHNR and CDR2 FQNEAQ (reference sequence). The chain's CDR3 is CASSGTAQETQYF. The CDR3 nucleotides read TGTGCCAGCAGCGGGACAGCCCAAGAGACCCAGTACTTC. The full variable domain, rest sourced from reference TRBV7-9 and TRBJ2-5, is DTGVSQNPRHKITKRGQNVTFRCDPISEHNRLYWYRQTLGQGPEFLTYFQNEAQLEKSRLLSDRFSAERPKGSFSTLEIQRTEQGDSAMYLCASSGTAQETQYFGPGTRLLVL.

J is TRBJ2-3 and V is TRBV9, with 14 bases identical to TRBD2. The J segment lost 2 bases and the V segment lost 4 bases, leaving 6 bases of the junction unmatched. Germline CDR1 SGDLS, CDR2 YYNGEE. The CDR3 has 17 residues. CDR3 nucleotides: TGTGCCAGCAGCTTACGACTAGCGGGAGGGAACACAGATACGCAGTATTTT. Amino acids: CASSLRLAGGNTDTQYF.